The 17 T cell receptor beta chains below come from one sample, sequenced in a study of identical twins. Each CDR3 protein gets one entry after TCRdb re-called the 5' RACE reads with MiXCR. The repertoire holds about 210,000 distinct CDR3 sequences, with roughly a tenth as singletons. Sequenced input: memory (CD45RO+) T cells sorted from blood. The receptors come from a woman aged 18-29 years in good health.

This clonotype came up a few times. The CDR3 DNA is TGTGCCAGCAGTCTGCGGGGGGGCCATAGGAATGAGCAGTTCTTC. Translation: CASSLRGGHRNEQFF. The V and J genes are TRBV12-3 or TRBV12-4 and TRBJ2-1; 9 nucleotides agree with TRBD2. Trimming cost V 5 bases and J 7 bases; bases outside gene matches: 9. The CDR3 runs to 15 residues.

In this sample, this clonotype turned up many times. V gene TRBV3-1 combines with J gene TRBJ1-1, with 7 bases lining up with TRBD1. With 4 bases clipped from V and 6 bases from J, the junction kept 8 bases outside the gene matches. CDR1 is LGHDT, CDR2 YNNKEL, per germline (reference sequence). The CDR3 is 14 residues long. The CDR3 DNA is TGTGCCAGCAGCCTACAGGGGTTTGATGCTGAAGCTTTCTTT. It codes for CASSLQGFDAEAFF.

This clonotype was seen more than once but under ten times. The J gene is TRBJ2-1, the V gene TRBV6-2 or TRBV6-3, with 10 bases identical to TRBD2. Unmatched junction bases numbered 10, after V lost 2 bases and J lost 9 bases. The CDR3 is 16 residues long. From germline, CDR1 is MNHEY and CDR2 SVGEGT. As DNA, the CDR3 is TGTGCCAGCAGTTACCGTAGCGGGGGGACATGGGTTGAGCAGTTCTTC. Its protein is CASSYRSGGTWVEQFF.

This clonotype has ten or more counts. V gene TRBV3-1 combines with J gene TRBJ1-5; 9 bases map to TRBD1. The trim removed 4 bases at V and 5 bases at J, leaving 15 bases unmatched. Germline CDR1 LGHDT, CDR2 YNNKEL (reference sequence). The CDR3 is 18 amino acids. The CDR3 coding sequence is TGTGCCAGCAGCCCAGGACTTATTACAGGGGGCATGGATCAGCCCCAGCATTTT. This codes for CASSPGLITGGMDQPQHF.

The J gene is TRBJ2-1, the V gene TRBV12-3 or TRBV12-4; D not resolved. The CDR3 loop spans 13 amino acids. Trimming left V 2 bases short and J 11 bases short, with 13 bases between. CDR3 coding DNA: TGTGCCAGCAGTTTAAATGGCGGCAGACAGCAGTTCTTC. This translates into CASSLNGGRQQFF.

The CDR3: CASSVNQDPGYEQYF. DNA for the CDR3: TGTGCCAGCAGCGTCAACCAGGACCCGGGCTACGAGCAGTACTTC. This chain uses TRBV9 with TRBJ2-7; no firm D call. The germline V and J ends were trimmed by 2 bases and 3 bases, with 15 bases remaining between them. This CDR3 is 15 amino acids long. Germline loops: CDR1 SGDLS, CDR2 YYNGEE.

This clonotype was found many times. This rearrangement joins TRBV7-8 to TRBJ2-3, with 7 bases fitting TRBD2. CDR1 SGHVS and CDR2 FQNEAQ come from the germline V gene. V lost 11 bases and J lost 2; bases outside the gene matches: 7. The CDR3 totals 13 residues. CDR3: CAAGGGSTDTQYF. The CDR3 bases are TGTGCCGCGGGCGGGGGATCCACAGATACGCAGTATTTT.

J is TRBJ2-1 and V is TRBV14, with no clear D. Germline lookup yields CDR1 SGHDN and CDR2 FVKESK. The CDR3 is made up of 13 amino acids. Between the trimmed V and J ends, which lost 3 bases and 5 bases, there was a span of 8 bases. Here the CDR3 DNA reads TGTGCCAGCAGCCAGGATAGGCACAATGAGCAGTTCTTC. Translating gives CASSQDRHNEQFF.

This chain links TRBV5-1 with TRBJ1-6, with D perhaps matching TRBD1 (5 bases). The CDR3 length is 17 residues. Trimming took 0 bases from V and 8 from J, leaving 18 bases between them. Germline-derived CDR1 and CDR2 are SGHRS and YFSETQ. This chain's CDR3 is CASSLEGHVSIDSPLHF. The CDR3 DNA reads TGCGCCAGCAGCTTGGAGGGGCACGTCTCTATTGATTCACCCCTCCACTTT. The full variable domain, completed using reference TRBV5-1 and TRBJ1-6, is KAGVTQTPRYLIKTRGQQVTLSCSPISGHRSVSWYQQTPGQGLQFLFEYFSETQRNKGNFPGRFSGRQFSNSRSEMNVSTLELGDSALYLCASSLEGHVSIDSPLHFGNGTRLTVT.

This clonotype appeared many times. The genes are TRBV24-1 and TRBJ2-6; D is undetermined. CDR3 length: 16 residues. The germline V gene has CDR1 KGHDR and CDR2 SFDVKD. Between the trimmed V and J ends, which lost 4 bases and 0 bases, there was a span of 9 bases. The CDR3: CATSDGRFSGANVLTF. The CDR3 nucleotides read TGTGCCACCAGTGACGGACGGTTCTCTGGGGCCAACGTCCTGACTTTC.

The chain links TRBV10-3 to TRBJ1-3, with 7 bases that match TRBD1. The ends lost 4 bases at V and 0 bases at J; junction bases unmatched: 6. The germline gives CDR1 ENHRY, CDR2 SYGVKD. The CDR3 sequence is 16 residues long. The CDR3, as DNA: TGTGCCATCAGTGTGGGACAGATTCCCTCTGGAAACACCATATATTTT. Encoded protein: CAISVGQIPSGNTIYF.

This clonotype has more than one count but fewer than ten. The rearrangement links TRBV5-1 to TRBJ2-3; 8 nucleotides match TRBD2. The CDR3 contains 15 residues. Germline CDR1 is SGHRS and CDR2 is YFSETQ. V lost 5 bases, J lost 1 base, and 6 bases stayed unmatched. The CDR3 DNA is TGCGCCAGCAGAGAACACGGGAGGGGCACAGATACGCAGTATTTT. Its protein is CASREHGRGTDTQYF.

This clonotype was counted many times. The chain joins TRBV25-1 to TRBJ2-1; D might be TRBD2 (5 bases). CDR3 size: 11 residues. Germline V gene lookup returns CDR1 MGHDK and CDR2 SYGVNS. The V gene lost 8 bases and the J gene lost 13 bases, with 15 bases spanning the gap. The CDR3 protein is CASESRAGQFF. CDR3 bases: TGTGCCAGCGAATCGCGGGCAGGCCAGTTCTTC.

CDR3 sequence reads: CASSPLTGPSGANVLTF. CDR3 bases: TGTGCCAGCTCCCCGTTGACCGGGCCCTCTGGGGCCAACGTCCTGACTTTC. This rearrangement joins TRBV18 to TRBJ2-6; D remains unclear. The CDR3 contains 17 residues. Germline CDR1 KGHSH, CDR2 LQKENI. Trimming shortened V by 6 bases and J by 0 bases, and 15 bases separated the two germline ends.

The chain has TRBV11-2 and TRBJ1-2, with D unresolved. The CDR3 is made up of 12 amino acids. Trimming cost V 5 bases and J 4 bases, with 8 bases left between them. In germline, CDR1 is SGHAT, CDR2 FQNNGV. The CDR3 DNA is TGTGCCAGCAGCACCCGTAGCTATGGCTACACCTTC. It is translated as CASSTRSYGYTF.

The V gene is TRBV6-6, the J gene TRBJ2-5; 8 bases line up with TRBD1. Per germline, CDR1 MNHNY and CDR2 SVGAGI (reference sequence). V shed 6 bases and J 7 bases; nucleotides not matched to a gene: 7. This CDR3 is built from 13 residues. CDR3 nucleotides: TGTGCCAGCAGCCCAAGACAGGGGACGACCCAGTACTTC. This sequence encodes CASSPRQGTTQYF.

The chain employs TRBV20-1 and TRBJ2-7; D might be TRBD2 (5 bases). Trimming removed 4 bases at V and 2 bases at J, with 12 bases between. The CDR3 runs to 13 residues. Germline CDR1 and CDR2: DFQATT and SNEGSKA (reference sequence). The CDR3 region has the DNA TGCAGTGCTAAGGACTTAATCACCTACGAGCAGTACTTC. It specifies CSAKDLITYEQYF.